This paragraph covers one TCR beta chain sequence. Its antigen remains unidentified. The method was immunoSEQ multiplex PCR; TCRdb's version includes in-frame clones alone and lacks a portion of them. The repertoire includes 20,000 or so clones, 65% to 85% of them detected once, and roughly 14% sits in the top ten. The sample comes from a study of T cell clonotyping in hematopoietic cell transplantation. Overall study results and limits: At the given depth, recipient repertoires were over 97% de novo clonotypes. After transplant, recipient diversity fell while pathologically expanded clonotypes grew through day 180. CD4 and CD8 repertoire contributions could not be separated without sorting. Higher Inverse Simpson Index values in graft donor and pretransplant recipient predicted broader posttransplant TCR diversity.

The length of the CDR3 is 14 residues. Germline CDR1 and CDR2: SGHDT and YYEEEE. Trimming pared 4 bases from V and 0 bases from J, leaving 10 bases between. The chain employs TRBV5-6 and TRBJ1-1; perhaps TRBD1 as D (6 bases). The material sequenced was peripheral blood mononuclear cells. The TCR comes from a man aged 60-69 years in good health. Some clones in this sample may be carry-over from other donors' samples. The CDR3 spells CASSLTGLNTEAFF. As DNA, the CDR3 is TGTGCCAGCAGCCTAACAGGGTTGAACACTGAAGCTTTCTTT.